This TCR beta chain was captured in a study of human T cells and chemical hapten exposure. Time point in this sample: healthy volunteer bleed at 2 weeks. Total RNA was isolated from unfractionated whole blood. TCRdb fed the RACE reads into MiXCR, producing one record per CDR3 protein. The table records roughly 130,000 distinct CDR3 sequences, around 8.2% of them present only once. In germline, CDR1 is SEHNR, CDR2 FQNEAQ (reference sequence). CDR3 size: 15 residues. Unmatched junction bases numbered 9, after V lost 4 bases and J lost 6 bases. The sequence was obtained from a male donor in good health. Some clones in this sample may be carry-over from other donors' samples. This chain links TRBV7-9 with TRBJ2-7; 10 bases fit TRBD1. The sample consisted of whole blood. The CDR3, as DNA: TGTGCCAGCAGCTCGCTGGGGGACAGGGGTATCGAGCAGTACTTC. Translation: CASSSLGDRGIEQYF.